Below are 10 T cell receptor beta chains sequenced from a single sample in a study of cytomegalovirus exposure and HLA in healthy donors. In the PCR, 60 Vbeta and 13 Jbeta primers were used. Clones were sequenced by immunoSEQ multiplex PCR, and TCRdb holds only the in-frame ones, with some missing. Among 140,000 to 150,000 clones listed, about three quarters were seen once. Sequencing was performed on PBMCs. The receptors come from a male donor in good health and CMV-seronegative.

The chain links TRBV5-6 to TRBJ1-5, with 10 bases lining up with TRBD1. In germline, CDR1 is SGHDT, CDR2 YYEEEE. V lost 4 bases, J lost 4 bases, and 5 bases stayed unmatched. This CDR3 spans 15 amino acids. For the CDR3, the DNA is TGTGCCAGCAGCGTGCGACAGGGGGCGAATCAGCCCCAGCATTTT. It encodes CASSVRQGANQPQHF.

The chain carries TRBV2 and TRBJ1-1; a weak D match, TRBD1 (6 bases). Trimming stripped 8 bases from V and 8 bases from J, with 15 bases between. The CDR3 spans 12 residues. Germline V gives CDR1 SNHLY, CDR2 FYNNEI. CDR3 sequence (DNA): TGTGCCAGCGGTGCGGGAGGGGGGGAAGCTTTCTTT. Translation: CASGAGGGEAFF. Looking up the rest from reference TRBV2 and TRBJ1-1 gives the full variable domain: EPEVTQTPSHQVTQMGQEVILRCVPISNHLYFYWYRQILGQKVEFLVSFYNNEISEKSEIFDDQFSVERPDGSNFTLKIRSTKLEDSAMYFCASGAGGGEAFFGQGTRLTVV.

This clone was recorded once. CDR3 residues: CASSVANRGEETQYF. CDR3 nucleotides: TGTGCCAGCAGCGTAGCAAACAGGGGGGAAGAGACCCAGTACTTC. This chain joins TRBV9 and TRBJ2-5; 8 nucleotides line up with TRBD1. Germline V gene lookup returns CDR1 SGDLS and CDR2 YYNGEE. The J segment lost 3 bases and the V segment lost 0 bases, leaving 4 bases of the junction unmatched. This CDR3 contains 15 residues.

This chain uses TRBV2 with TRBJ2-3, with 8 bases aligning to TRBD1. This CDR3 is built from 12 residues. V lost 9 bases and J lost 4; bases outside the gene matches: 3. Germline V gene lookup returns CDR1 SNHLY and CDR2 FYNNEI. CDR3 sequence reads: CASGQGADTQYF. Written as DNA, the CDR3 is TGTGCCAGTGGACAGGGAGCAGATACGCAGTATTTT.

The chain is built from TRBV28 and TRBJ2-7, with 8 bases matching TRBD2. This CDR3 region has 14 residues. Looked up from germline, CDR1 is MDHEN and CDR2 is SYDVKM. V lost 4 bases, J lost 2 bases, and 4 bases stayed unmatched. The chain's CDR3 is CASSSGTRAYEQYF. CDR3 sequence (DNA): TGTGCCAGCAGTTCCGGGACTAGGGCCTACGAGCAGTACTTC.

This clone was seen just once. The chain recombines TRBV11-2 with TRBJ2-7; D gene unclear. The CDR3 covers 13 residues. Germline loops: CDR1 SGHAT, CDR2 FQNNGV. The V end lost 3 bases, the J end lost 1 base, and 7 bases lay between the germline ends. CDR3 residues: CASSFTNSYEQYF. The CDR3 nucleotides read TGTGCCAGCAGCTTCACAAATTCCTACGAGCAGTACTTC.

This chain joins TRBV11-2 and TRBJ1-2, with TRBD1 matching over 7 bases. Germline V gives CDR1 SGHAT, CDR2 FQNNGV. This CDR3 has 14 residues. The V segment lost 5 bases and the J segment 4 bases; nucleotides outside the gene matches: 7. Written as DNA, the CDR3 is TGTGCCAGCAGCCCCGGACAGGCGCGCTATGGCTACACCTTC. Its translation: CASSPGQARYGYTF. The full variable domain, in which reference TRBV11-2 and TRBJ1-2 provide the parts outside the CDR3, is EAGVAQSPRYKIIEKRQSVAFWCNPISGHATLYWYQQILGQGPKLLIQFQNNGVVDDSQLPKDRFSAERLKGVDSTLKIQPAKLEDSAVYLCASSPGQARYGYTFGSGTRLTVV.

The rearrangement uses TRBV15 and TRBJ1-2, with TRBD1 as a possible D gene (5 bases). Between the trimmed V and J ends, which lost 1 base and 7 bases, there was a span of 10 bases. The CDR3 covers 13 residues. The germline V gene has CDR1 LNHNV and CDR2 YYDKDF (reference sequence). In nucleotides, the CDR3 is TGTGCCACCAGCAGAGGGAGGGGCATTGGCTACACCTTC. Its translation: CATSRGRGIGYTF.

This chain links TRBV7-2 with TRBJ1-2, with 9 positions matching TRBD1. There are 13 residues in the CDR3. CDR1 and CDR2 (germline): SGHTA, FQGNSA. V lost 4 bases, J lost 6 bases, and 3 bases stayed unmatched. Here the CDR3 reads CASSWTGENGYTF. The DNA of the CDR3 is TGTGCCAGCAGCTGGACAGGGGAAAATGGCTACACCTTC.

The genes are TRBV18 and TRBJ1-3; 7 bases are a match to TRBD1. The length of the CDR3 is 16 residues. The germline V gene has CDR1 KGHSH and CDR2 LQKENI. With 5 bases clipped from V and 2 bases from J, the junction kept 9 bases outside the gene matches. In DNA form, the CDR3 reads TGTGCCAGCTCAGACTCAGGGGGGCTCGCTGGAAACACCATATATTTT. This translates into CASSDSGGLAGNTIYF.